This TCR beta chain was sequenced for a study of blood T cell repertoires in COVID-19. The overall study: COVID-19 samples collected from the United States, Italy and Spain covered acute and convalescent phases. In each case, the material was cDNA or gDNA derived from T cells, B-cell-depleted T cells, or PBMCs.

Enrolled during active infection, Seattle patients were then followed longitudinally. This clone occurred once. Deletions cut 6 bases from V and 4 bases from J, with 15 bases between. In germline, CDR1 is SNHLY, CDR2 FYNNEI. CDR3 length: 15 amino acids. In the source study's methods: Cell counts per sample came from amplifying reference gene primers. Generated by immunoSEQ multiplex PCR, the TCRdb table keeps only in-frame clones and is missing some. The V and J calls and the clone size are those of that table, but D and trimming were determined from the DNA. This sample has roughly 190,000 clones, with roughly 80% found just once.

Sequenced input: peripheral blood. The sequence was collected from a woman in her 70s with COVID-19, enrolled during active disease. The chain employs TRBV2 and TRBJ2-2; perhaps TRBD2 as D (6 bases). The CDR3 nucleotides are TGTGCCAGCAGGGAGGACCTGGGGGGCACCGGGGAGCTGTTTTTT. Translating it yields CASREDLGGTGELFF.